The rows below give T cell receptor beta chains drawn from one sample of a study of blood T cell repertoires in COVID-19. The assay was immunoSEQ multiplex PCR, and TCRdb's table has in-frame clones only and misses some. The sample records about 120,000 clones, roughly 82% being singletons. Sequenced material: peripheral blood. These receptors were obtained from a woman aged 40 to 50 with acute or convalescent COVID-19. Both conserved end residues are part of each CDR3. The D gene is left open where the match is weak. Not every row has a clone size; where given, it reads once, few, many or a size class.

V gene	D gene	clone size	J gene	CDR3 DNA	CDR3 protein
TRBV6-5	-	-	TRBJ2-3	TGTGCCAGCAGTTATGGGGGGGCAAGCACAGGTACGCAGTATTTT	CASSYGGASTGTQYF
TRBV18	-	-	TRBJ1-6	TGTGCCAGCTCACGATTAGAGTCCGGGGATTCACCCCTCCACTTT	CASSRLESGDSPLHF
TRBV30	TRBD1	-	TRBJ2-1	TGTGCCTGGAGTGCGTCGACAGGGGGTACCTACAATGAGCAGTTCTTC	CAWSASTGGTYNEQFF
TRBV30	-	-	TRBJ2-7	TGTGCCTGGAGTCCAGACAGCCCCTTGGAGCAGTACTTC	CAWSPDSPLEQYF
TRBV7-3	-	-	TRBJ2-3	TGTGCCAGCAGCTTAAGTGGCGGCCCCACAGATACGCAGTATTTT	CASSLSGGPTDTQYF
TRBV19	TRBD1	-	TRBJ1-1	TGTGCCAGTAGTAAGAGGACAGGGGGCAGCTACATGAACACTGAAGCTTTCTTT	CASSKRTGGSYMNTEAFF
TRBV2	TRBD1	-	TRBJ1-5	TGTGCCAGCGTAGGGACAGGCGGACAGCCCCAGCATTTT	CASVGTGGQPQHF
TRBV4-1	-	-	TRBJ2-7	TGCGCCAGCAGCCAAGCAGGGGTTGGGTACGAGCAGTACTTC	CASSQAGVGYEQYF
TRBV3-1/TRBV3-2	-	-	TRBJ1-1	TGTGCCAGCATAACGGGGATCGGTGAAGCTTTCTTT	CASITGIGEAFF
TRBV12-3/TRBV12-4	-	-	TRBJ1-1	TGTGCCAGCAGGCTAGGGACTTTCACTGAAGCTTTCTTT	CASRLGTFTEAFF
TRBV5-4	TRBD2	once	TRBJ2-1	TGTGCCAGCAGCTCTTTAGCGGGGGGCTCCTACAATGAGCAGTTCTTC	CASSSLAGGSYNEQFF
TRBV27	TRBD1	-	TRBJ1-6	TGTGCCAGCCGCCCTCGAACCGGGACAGACGATTCACCCCTCCACTTT	CASRPRTGTDDSPLHF
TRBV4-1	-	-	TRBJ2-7	TGCGCCAGCAGCCGAGAGGGGAGTAGCTCCTACGAGCAGTACTTC	CASSREGSSSYEQYF
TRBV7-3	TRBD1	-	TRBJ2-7	TGTGCCAGCAGCAAACTCCGGGACAGCTTTTCCTACGAGCAGTACTTC	CASSKLRDSFSYEQYF
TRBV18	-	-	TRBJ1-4	TGTGCCAGCTCACCATTATCCGGGGTGCCTAATGAAAAACTGTTTTTT	CASSPLSGVPNEKLFF
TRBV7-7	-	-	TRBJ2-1	TGTGCCAGCAGCTTAGAAAGGAGCTCCTACAATGAGCAGTTCTTC	CASSLERSSYNEQFF
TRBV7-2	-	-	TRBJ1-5	TGTGCCAGCAGCTCAGAAGGACTGGCCCCATGGCAGGCCCAGCATTTT	CASSSEGLAPWQAQHF
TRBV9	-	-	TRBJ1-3	TGTGCCAGCGGGGAGTTCTCTGGAAACACCATATATTTT	CASGEFSGNTIYF
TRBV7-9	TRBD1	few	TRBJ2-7	TGTGCCAGCAGCTGGGGACAGGGTAACTACGAGCAGTACTTC	CASSWGQGNYEQYF
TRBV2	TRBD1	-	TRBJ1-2	TGTGCCAGCAGCCGGGACAGGGGTATCGGCTATGGCTACACCTTC	CASSRDRGIGYGYTF
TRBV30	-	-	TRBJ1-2	TGTGCCTGGAGTCAGGGGAACTATGGCTACACCTTC	CAWSQGNYGYTF
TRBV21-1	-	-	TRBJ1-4	TGTGCGTCCACGAGGATTTTGAAAGAAAAACTGTTTTTT	CASTRILKEKLFF
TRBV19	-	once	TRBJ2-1	TGTGCCAGTAGTGGTGGAGCTTCCTACAATGAGCAGTTCTTC	CASSGGASYNEQFF
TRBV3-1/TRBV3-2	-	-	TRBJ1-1	TGTGCCAGCAGCCAAGATTCTATACTCAGGGGTGGACTGGGAGCTTTCTTT	CASSQDSILRGGLGAFF
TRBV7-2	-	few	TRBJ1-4	TGTGCCAGCAGCCTTAACAGGGTTCGGGAAAAACTGTTTTTT	CASSLNRVREKLFF
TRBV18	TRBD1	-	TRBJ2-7	TGTGCCAGCTCACCCCCCGACAGGGCATATTCCTACGAGCAGTACTTC	CASSPPDRAYSYEQYF
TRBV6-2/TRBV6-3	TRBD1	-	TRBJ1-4	TGTGCCAGCAGTTCGTCTGACAGACAGGGGCCAACTAATGAAAAACTGTTTTTT	CASSSSDRQGPTNEKLFF
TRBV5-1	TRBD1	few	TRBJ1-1	TGCGCCAGCAGCTTGACTCGGACAGGGGGTTTGAACACTGAAGCTTTCTTT	CASSLTRTGGLNTEAFF
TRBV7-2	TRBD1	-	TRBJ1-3	TGTGCCAGCAGCTTAGCCAGGACAGGGTCTGGAAACACCATATATTTT	CASSLARTGSGNTIYF
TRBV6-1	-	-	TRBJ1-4	TGTGCCAGCAGTGAGGGACACACTACTAATGAAAAACTGTTTTTT	CASSEGHTTNEKLFF
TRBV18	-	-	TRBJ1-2	TGTGCCAGCTCACCATCCCGGACTGACTATGGCTACACCTTC	CASSPSRTDYGYTF
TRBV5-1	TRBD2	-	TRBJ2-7	TGCGCCAGCAGCTTACCAGCGGGGGGCTACGAGCAGTACTTC	CASSLPAGGYEQYF
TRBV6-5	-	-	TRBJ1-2	TGTGCCAGCAGGTCCGGTGGCTATGGCTACACCTTC	CASRSGGYGYTF
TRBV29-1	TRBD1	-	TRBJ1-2	TGCAGTGCCGCCCCCCGGGACAGGGACTATGGCTACACCTTC	CSAAPRDRDYGYTF
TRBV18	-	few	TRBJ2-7	TGTGCCAGCTCACTACACCCACAGGGGGGGGAGCAGTACTTC	CASSLHPQGGEQYF
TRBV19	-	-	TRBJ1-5	TGTGCCAGTAGTATCCCGGCGCGGGGCGGCAATCAGCCCCAGCATTTT	CASSIPARGGNQPQHF
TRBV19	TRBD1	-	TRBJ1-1	TGTGCCAGTACCATGACAGGGGGCATTGAAGCTTTCTTT	CASTMTGGIEAFF
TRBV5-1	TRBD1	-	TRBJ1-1	TGCGCCAGCAGAAATATCGACAGGGCTAGGAACACTGAAGCTTTCTTT	CASRNIDRARNTEAFF
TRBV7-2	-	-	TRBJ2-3	TGTGCCAGCAGCCCAAGCGGACAGATGGCCCTAAAGGAGACAGATACGCAGTATTTT	CASSPSGQMALKETDTQYF
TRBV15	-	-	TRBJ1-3	TGTGCCACCAGCAGAGATTTGGGCAGCTCTGGAAACACCATATATTTT	CATSRDLGSSGNTIYF
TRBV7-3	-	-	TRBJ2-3	TGTGCCAGCAGCATAACAGATACGCAGTATTTT	CASSITDTQYF
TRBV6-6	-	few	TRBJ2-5	TGTGCCAGCAAGGTGGTAGCGGAAGAGACCCAGTACTTC	CASKVVAEETQYF
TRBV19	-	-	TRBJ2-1	TGTGCCAGTAGTAGCCAACTAGGACATGAGCAGTTCTTC	CASSSQLGHEQFF
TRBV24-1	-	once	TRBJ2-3	TGTGCCACCAGTGATTTCTTGGATACGCAGTATTTT	CATSDFLDTQYF
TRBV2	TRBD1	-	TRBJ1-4	TGTGCCAGCAGTCGGGACAGTGCTTCAACTAATGAAAAACTGTTTTTT	CASSRDSASTNEKLFF
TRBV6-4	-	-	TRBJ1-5	TGTGCCAGCAGTGACTTTCACGGGCAGCCCCAGCATTTT	CASSDFHGQPQHF
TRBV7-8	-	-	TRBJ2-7	TGTGCCAGCAGCTTCCCAGGACTGACCTACGAGCAGTACTTC	CASSFPGLTYEQYF
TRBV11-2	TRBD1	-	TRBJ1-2	TGTGCCAGCAGCCGGGACAGGGGAGTCTACACCTTC	CASSRDRGVYTF
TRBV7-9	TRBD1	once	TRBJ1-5	TGTGCCAGCAGCCAAGGACAGGGGAACCAGCCCCAGCATTTT	CASSQGQGNQPQHF
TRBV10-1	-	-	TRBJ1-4	TGCGCCAGCAGTGAGTCGACTGCGGCGGGGGAAAAACTGTTTTTT	CASSESTAAGEKLFF
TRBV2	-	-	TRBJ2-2	TGTGCCAGCAAACCTAGCGCGAACACCGGGGAGCTGTTTTTT	CASKPSANTGELFF
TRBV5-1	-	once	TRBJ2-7	TGCGCCAGCAGCTTTACAGGTACCTCCTACGAGCAGTACTTC	CASSFTGTSYEQYF
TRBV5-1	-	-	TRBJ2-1	TGCGCCAGCAGCTTGCCCTTCAATGAGCAGTTCTTC	CASSLPFNEQFF
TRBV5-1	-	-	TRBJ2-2	TGCGCCAGCAGCTTAGGAACTAGTTCGACCGGGGAGCTGTTTTTT	CASSLGTSSTGELFF